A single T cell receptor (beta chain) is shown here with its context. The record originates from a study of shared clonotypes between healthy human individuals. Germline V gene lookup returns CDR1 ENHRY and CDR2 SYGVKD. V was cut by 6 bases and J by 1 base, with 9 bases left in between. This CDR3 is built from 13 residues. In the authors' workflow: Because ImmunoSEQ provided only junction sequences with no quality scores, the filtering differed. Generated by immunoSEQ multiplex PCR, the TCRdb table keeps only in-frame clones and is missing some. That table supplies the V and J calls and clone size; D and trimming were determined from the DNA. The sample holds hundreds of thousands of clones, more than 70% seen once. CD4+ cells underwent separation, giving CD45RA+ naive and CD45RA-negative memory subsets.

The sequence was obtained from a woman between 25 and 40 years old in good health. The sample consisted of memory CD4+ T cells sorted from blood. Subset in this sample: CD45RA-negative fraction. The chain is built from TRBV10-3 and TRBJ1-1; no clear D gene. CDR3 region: CAISLQWNTEAFF. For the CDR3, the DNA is TGTGCCATCAGCCTACAATGGAACACTGAAGCTTTCTTT.